A selection of T cell receptor beta chains follows, all from one sample in a study of T-cell reconstitution after alpha-beta-depleted transplantation in children. TCRdb ran MiXCR on the PCR reads and lists one entry per CDR3 protein. The sample holds over 85,000 distinct CDR3 sequences, under 7% seen once. Here the sequenced sample was PBMCs, mostly from graft donor cells, taken 60 days after TCRalphabeta/CD19-depleted stem cell transplant. These receptors were collected from a female patient aged 2 to 10 who had a stem cell transplant for Fanconi anemia, so the T cells may come from the graft donor. The conserved cysteine and the conserved F or W are not part of the CDR3 here. The order of the fields is V gene, CDR3 protein.

TRBV7-9,ASSPRGRSEKLF
TRBV28,ATSFPRSSGNTIY
TRBV20-1,SGGVAGDLPYEQY
TRBV28,ASGSATGELF
TRBV28,ASSRRRDRTQETQY
TRBV28,ASTLGGGVQPQH
TRBV12-3/TRBV12-4,ASSLPRTSGSYNEQF
TRBV28,ASSLSMVMIYGYT
TRBV30,AWSRHSDQPQH
TRBV7-9,ASSLRATNEKLF